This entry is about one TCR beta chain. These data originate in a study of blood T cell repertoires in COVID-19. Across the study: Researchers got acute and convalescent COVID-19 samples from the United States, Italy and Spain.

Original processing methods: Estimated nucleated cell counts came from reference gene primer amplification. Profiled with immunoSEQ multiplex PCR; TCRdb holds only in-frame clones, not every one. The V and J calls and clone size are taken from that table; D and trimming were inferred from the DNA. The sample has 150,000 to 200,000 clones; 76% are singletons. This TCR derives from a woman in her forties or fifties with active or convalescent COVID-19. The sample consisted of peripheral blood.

The CDR3 reads CAVGGGAYEQYF. The DNA for the CDR3 is TGTGCCGTTGGGGGAGGGGCCTACGAGCAGTACTTC. J is TRBJ2-7 and V is TRBV28; 7 bases agree with TRBD2. Trimming at V came to 11 bases and at J to 2 bases, leaving 6 bases not matched to a gene. Germline V CDR1 and CDR2: MDHEN, SYDVKM. The CDR3 loop spans 12 amino acids.